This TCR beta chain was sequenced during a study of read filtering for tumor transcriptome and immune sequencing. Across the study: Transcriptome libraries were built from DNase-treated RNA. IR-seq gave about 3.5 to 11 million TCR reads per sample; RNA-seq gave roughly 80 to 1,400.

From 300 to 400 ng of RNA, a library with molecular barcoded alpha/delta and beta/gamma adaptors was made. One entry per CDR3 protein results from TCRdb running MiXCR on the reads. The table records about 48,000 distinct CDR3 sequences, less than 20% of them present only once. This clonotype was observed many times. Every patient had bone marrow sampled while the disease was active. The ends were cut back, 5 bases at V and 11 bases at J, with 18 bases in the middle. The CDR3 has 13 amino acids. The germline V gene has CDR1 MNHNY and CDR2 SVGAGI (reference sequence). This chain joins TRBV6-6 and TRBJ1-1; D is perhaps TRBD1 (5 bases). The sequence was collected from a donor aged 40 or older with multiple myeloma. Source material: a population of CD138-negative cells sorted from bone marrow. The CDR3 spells CASSPDPGGEAFF. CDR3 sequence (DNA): TGTGCCAGCAGTCCCGACCCCGGAGGGGAGGCTTTCTTT.